These 25 T cell receptor beta chains were all obtained from the same sample, sequenced in a study of blood T cell repertoires in COVID-19. Method: immunoSEQ multiplex PCR; TCRdb's copy keeps in-frame clones and lacks some. Here the sample spans around 300,000 clones, roughly nine tenths being singletons. The sequenced sample was PBMCs or T cells enriched from blood (not recorded which). These receptors all come from a young woman who had recovered from COVID-19.

The V gene is TRBV5-1, the J gene TRBJ2-7; possible D gene TRBD2, 7 bases. Germline V CDR1 and CDR2: SGHRS, YFSETQ. V was cut by 4 bases and J by 3 bases, with 20 bases left in between. The CDR3 sequence is 16 residues long. DNA of the CDR3: TGCGCCAGCAGCCCTATTCGGGCGGGGGCTGACTACGAGCAGTACTTC. Amino acid sequence: CASSPIRAGADYEQYF.

The chain joins TRBV28 to TRBJ2-7, with unresolved D. Between the trimmed V and J ends, which lost 3 bases and 4 bases, there was a span of 10 bases. The germline V gene has CDR1 MDHEN and CDR2 SYDVKM. The CDR3 has 13 amino acids. CDR3 sequence reads: CASSFGGQYEQYF. The CDR3 coding sequence is TGTGCCAGCAGTTTTGGTGGGCAATACGAGCAGTACTTC.

This clone has only one observation. The V call is TRBV19, the J call TRBJ1-4; no definite D call. The CDR3 is made up of 14 amino acids. From germline, CDR1 is LNHDA and CDR2 SQIVND (reference sequence). Trimming pared 5 bases from V and 4 bases from J, leaving 11 bases between. CDR3 region: CASSLGMFNEKLFF. The CDR3 DNA follows: TGTGCCAGTAGTCTCGGGATGTTTAATGAAAAACTGTTTTTT.

DNA for the CDR3: TGCAGCGTTGAGATGGGCCTCGAACGGGGCACTGAAGCTTTCTTT. Translation: CSVEMGLERGTEAFF. The rearrangement links TRBV29-1 to TRBJ1-1; D unclear. The CDR3 is 15 amino acids. The V and J ends lost 3 bases and 4 bases respectively, with 18 bases between them. Germline loops: CDR1 SQVTM, CDR2 ANQGSEA.

V gene TRBV14 combines with J gene TRBJ1-4; a possible D gene is TRBD1 (5 bases). Trimming shortened V by 4 bases and J by 8 bases, and 14 bases separated the two germline ends. The CDR3 covers 14 residues. Germline V gene data show CDR1 as SGHDN and CDR2 as FVKESK. CDR3 region: CASSPPGWGEKLFF. The CDR3 nucleotides are TGTGCCAGCAGCCCCCCAGGGTGGGGCGAAAAACTGTTTTTT.

V usage is TRBV14 and J usage is TRBJ1-2, with 8 bases aligning to TRBD1. From germline, CDR1 is SGHDN and CDR2 FVKESK. The CDR3 length is 18 residues. Trimming cost V 8 bases and J 5 bases; bases outside gene matches: 22. The CDR3 DNA reads TGTGCCAGCCATAGATTTCGGATTGGACAGGGCAAAGGTTATGGCTACACCTTC. Protein sequence: CASHRFRIGQGKGYGYTF.

V and J are TRBV6-1 and TRBJ2-3; 12 positions match TRBD2. Trimming took 1 base from V and 3 from J; bases not matched to a gene: 5. Germline V gives CDR1 MNHNS, CDR2 SASEGT. The CDR3 covers 17 residues. CDR3: CASSEGVTSGGTDTQYF. The DNA of the CDR3 is TGTGCCAGCAGTGAAGGAGTAACTAGCGGGGGGACAGATACGCAGTATTTT.

This sequence joins TRBV5-4 and TRBJ2-5; TRBD2 agrees at 7 bases. The V segment lost 2 bases and the J segment 4 bases; nucleotides outside the gene matches: 2. The CDR3 has 13 residues. CDR1 SGHNT and CDR2 YYREEE come from the germline V gene (reference sequence). CDR3 sequence: CASSFGGGETQYF. For the CDR3, the DNA is TGTGCCAGCAGCTTCGGCGGGGGAGAGACCCAGTACTTC. The complete variable domain, with remaining parts taken from reference TRBV5-4 and TRBJ2-5, reads ETGVTQSPTHLIKTRGQQVTLRCSSQSGHNTVSWYQQALGQGPQFIFQYYREEENGRGNFPPRFSGLQFPNYSSELNVNALELDDSALYLCASSFGGGETQYFGPGTRLLVL.

The V and J genes are TRBV3-1 (or the pseudogene TRBV3-2) and TRBJ2-5, with TRBD2 matching over 7 bases. Germline-derived CDR1 and CDR2 are LGHDT and YNNKEL (reference sequence). V gave up 0 bases and J gave up 6 bases; unmatched junction bases: 4. CDR3 size: 14 residues. CDR3 in DNA: TGTGCCAGCAGCCAAGAAGGACTAGTGAAGACCCAGTACTTC. Residues: CASSQEGLVKTQYF.

This clone was seen only once. This chain joins TRBV13 and TRBJ1-2, with 7 bases identical to TRBD1. Germline trimming cut 4 bases from V and 3 bases from J; bases unmatched to any gene: 5. Germline CDR1 and CDR2: PRHDT and FYEKMQ (reference sequence). The CDR3 has 14 residues. The CDR3 spells CASSSDRDDYGYTF. In nucleotides, the CDR3 is TGTGCCAGCAGCTCCGACAGGGATGACTATGGCTACACCTTC.

The genes are TRBV24-1 and TRBJ1-2; D not certain. Trimming cost V 1 base and J 7 bases, with 9 bases left between them. The CDR3 is 13 residues long. The germline CDR1 and CDR2 sequences are KGHDR and SFDVKD. The CDR3 loop reads CATSDFRGLGYTF. The CDR3, as DNA: TGTGCCACCAGTGATTTCCGTGGACTTGGCTACACCTTC.

The chain has TRBV4-1 and TRBJ1-2; D is perhaps TRBD1 (5 bases). V was pared by 3 bases and J by 3 bases, with 14 bases between. CDR3 length: 15 amino acids. The germline gives CDR1 MGHRA, CDR2 YSYEKL. CDR3 DNA: TGCGCCAGCAGCCATCTCCACGGGGGGGACTATGGCTACACCTTC. Protein: CASSHLHGGDYGYTF.

This clone was recorded only once. The chain employs TRBV4-1 and TRBJ2-1; 8 nucleotides agree with TRBD2. The germline V gene encodes CDR1 MGHRA and CDR2 YSYEKL. The trim removed 4 bases at V and 7 bases at J, leaving 15 bases unmatched. This CDR3 comprises 17 residues. The CDR3 loop is CASSPQSGGTERNEQFF. Written as DNA, the CDR3 is TGCGCCAGCAGCCCTCAGTCGGGGGGGACGGAGAGGAATGAGCAGTTCTTC.

The gene calls are TRBV4-1 and TRBJ2-3; D remains unclear. The V end lost 1 base, the J end lost 0 bases, and 5 bases lay between the germline ends. Germline CDR1 and CDR2: MGHRA and YSYEKL. The CDR3 sequence is 14 residues long. The CDR3, as DNA: TGCGCCAGCAGCCAAGCAGATAGCACAGATACGCAGTATTTT. Encoded protein: CASSQADSTDTQYF.

This rearrangement joins TRBV3-1 (or the pseudogene TRBV3-2) to TRBJ2-7; 15 positions match TRBD2. The CDR3 is made up of 15 amino acids. J gave up 4 bases and V 4 bases, and 2 bases lay outside the gene matches. CDR1 and CDR2 from the germline V gene are LGHDT and YNNKEL (reference sequence). The CDR3 nucleotides read TGTGCCAGCAGCCGAGGGACTAGCGGGGGGTACGAGCAGTACTTC. It specifies CASSRGTSGGYEQYF.

This chain links TRBV7-2 with TRBJ1-2; 7 bases agree with TRBD1. The trim removed 3 bases at V and 7 bases at J, leaving 8 bases unmatched. The CDR3 length is 14 residues. Germline CDR1 SGHTA, CDR2 FQGNSA. This CDR3 is CASSFPNRGGGYTF. DNA of the CDR3: TGTGCCAGCAGCTTCCCCAACAGGGGCGGTGGCTACACCTTC.

This sequence joins TRBV5-1 and TRBJ1-2; D unresolved. V lost 2 bases and J lost 4, with 12 bases in between. The germline CDR1 and CDR2 sequences are SGHRS and YFSETQ. CDR3 size: 14 residues. The CDR3 DNA reads as TGCGCCAGCAGCTTTGACCTTGAGGCCTATGGCTACACCTTC. Protein: CASSFDLEAYGYTF.

J is TRBJ2-5 and V is TRBV7-8, with unresolved D. The CDR3 has 14 amino acids. Germline-derived CDR1 and CDR2 are SGHVS and FQNEAQ. V lost 5 bases and J 0 bases, leaving 10 bases between the germline ends. For the CDR3, the DNA is TGTGCCAGCAGCCGAGACTTGTACCAAGAGACCCAGTACTTC. This gives the protein CASSRDLYQETQYF.

The V gene is TRBV4-1, the J gene TRBJ2-5; D call uncertain. The germline V gene encodes CDR1 MGHRA and CDR2 YSYEKL. V lost 0 bases and J lost 5, with 4 bases in between. This CDR3 region has 12 residues. The chain's CDR3 is CASSQDEETQYF. CDR3 coding DNA: TGCGCCAGCAGCCAAGATGAGGAGACCCAGTACTTC.

Points on this clone: In the same sample, other DNA sequences code for this CDR3. The rearrangement uses TRBV6-5 and TRBJ1-1; D might be TRBD1 (5 bases). CDR1 and CDR2 (germline): MNHEY, SVGAGI. Trimming removed 6 bases from V and 4 bases from J, with 9 bases in between. The CDR3 extends over 12 amino acids. The DNA for the CDR3 is TGTGCCAGCAGACCGGGGGGCACTGAAGCTTTCTTT. Amino acids: CASRPGGTEAFF.

The V call is TRBV5-1, the J call TRBJ2-7, with TRBD2 identical over 10 bases. Germline assignment: CDR1 SGHRS and CDR2 YFSETQ. Trimming took 0 bases from V and 3 from J; bases not matched to a gene: 3. The CDR3 extends over 15 amino acids. The CDR3, as DNA: TGCGCCAGCAGCTTGGCCCTAGCGGGGGTCTACGAGCAGTACTTC. Protein: CASSLALAGVYEQYF.

This CDR3 reads CASTPLSSGSYEQYF. CDR3 coding DNA: TGTGCCAGCACCCCACTTTCTAGCGGGTCCTACGAGCAGTACTTC. This rearrangement joins TRBV28 to TRBJ2-7; 8 nucleotides match TRBD2. The ends lost 7 bases at V and 1 base at J; junction bases unmatched: 9. The CDR3 is made up of 15 amino acids. The germline V gene encodes CDR1 MDHEN and CDR2 SYDVKM.

V and J are TRBV5-1 and TRBJ2-5; TRBD2 aligns across 10 bases. V shed 5 bases and J 4 bases; nucleotides not matched to a gene: 5. The CDR3 consists of 14 residues. CDR1 and CDR2 from the germline V gene are SGHRS and YFSETQ. CDR3 bases: TGCGCCAGCAGGGGCGTAGCGGGGGGAGAGACCCAGTACTTC. Protein: CASRGVAGGETQYF.

This chain uses TRBV21-1 with TRBJ2-7; the DNA was not used to check the table's D call, TRBD1. TRBV21-1 is given as a pseudogene. This CDR3 spans 15 amino acids. The CDR3 sequence is CASSPTGQVSFEQYF. The CDR3 nucleotides are TGTGCCAGCAGCCCTACGGGACAGGTTTCTTTCGAGCAGTACTTC.

This clone has a single count. V usage is TRBV5-1 and J usage is TRBJ2-7, with 9 nucleotides matching TRBD2. This CDR3 comprises 16 residues. Germline assignment: CDR1 SGHRS and CDR2 YFSETQ. Trimming took 0 bases from V and 6 from J; bases not matched to a gene: 10. CDR3 coding DNA: TGCGCCAGCAGCTTGGCGAGACCCGGGACTAGCTCCGAGCAGTACTTC. It is translated as CASSLARPGTSSEQYF.